Shown below are 17 T cell receptor beta chains from a single sample sequenced in a study of cytomegalovirus exposure and HLA in healthy donors. The PCR ran on 60 Vbeta and 13 Jbeta primers. The assay was immunoSEQ multiplex PCR, and TCRdb's table has in-frame clones only and misses some. The table lists about 150,000 clones, about two thirds of them singletons. Sequenced sample: PBMCs. The receptors derive from a woman between 35 and 50 years old in good health and CMV-seronegative.

Only a few counts were recorded for this clone. This chain joins TRBV2 and TRBJ2-7; 8 bases map to TRBD1. Trimming at V came to 4 bases and at J to 5 bases, leaving 4 bases not matched to a gene. The CDR3 length is 13 residues. Looked up from germline, CDR1 is SNHLY and CDR2 is FYNNEI. The CDR3 region is CASSVQGGHEQYF. The CDR3 DNA is TGTGCCAGCAGTGTACAGGGGGGCCACGAGCAGTACTTC.

This chain uses TRBV11-2 with TRBJ2-1; 14 positions match TRBD2. Trimming at V came to 4 bases and at J to 3 bases, leaving 11 bases not matched to a gene. The CDR3 contains 19 residues. CDR1 SGHAT and CDR2 FQNNGV come from the germline V gene. The CDR3 reads CASSSQSWTSGGIYNEQFF. As DNA, the CDR3 is TGTGCCAGCAGCTCGCAATCTTGGACTAGCGGGGGGATCTACAATGAGCAGTTCTTC.

This chain connects TRBV29-1 to TRBJ2-7; maybe TRBD1 (6 bases). From germline, CDR1 is SQVTM and CDR2 ANQGSEA. The V end was cut by 5 bases, the J end by 0 bases, with 8 bases between. The CDR3 sequence is 12 residues long. The CDR3 bases are TGCAGCGTTAAGGACAGCTCCTACGAGCAGTACTTC. This codes for CSVKDSSYEQYF.

V and J are TRBV7-3 and TRBJ1-1; no definite D call. The germline gives CDR1 SGHTA, CDR2 FQGTGA. The CDR3 sequence is 13 residues long. Trimming cost V 4 bases and J 2 bases, with 8 bases left between them. The CDR3 region is CASSSQVNTEAFF. The CDR3 coding sequence is TGTGCCAGCAGCTCTCAGGTAAACACTGAAGCTTTCTTT.

This rearrangement joins TRBV7-6 to TRBJ1-2; TRBD1 matches at 12 bases. V was clipped by 5 bases and J by 6 bases; unmatched bases: 4. CDR1 SGHVS and CDR2 FNYEAQ come from the germline V gene. This CDR3 has 14 amino acids. The CDR3 protein is CASSEGQGADGYTF. For the CDR3, the DNA is TGTGCCAGCAGCGAGGGACAGGGGGCCGATGGCTACACCTTC.

This clone was detected only once. The gene calls are TRBV7-3 and TRBJ1-5; 7 nucleotides line up with TRBD1. The CDR3 totals 15 residues. Germline V gene data show CDR1 as SGHTA and CDR2 as FQGTGA. The junction had 7 bases not matched to a gene; V was cut back by 3 bases and J by 5 bases. This CDR3 is CASSLTGSGDQPQHF. CDR3 nucleotides: TGTGCCAGCAGCTTGACAGGGTCGGGGGATCAGCCCCAGCATTTT.

The chain has TRBV5-4 and TRBJ1-5, with 7 positions matching TRBD1. The CDR3 is 13 residues long. V shed 4 bases, J shed 8 bases, and the junction held 6 bases outside the gene matches. Germline CDR1 and CDR2: SGHNT and YYREEE (reference sequence). Here the CDR3 reads CASSPDRAEPQHF. CDR3 coding DNA: TGTGCCAGCAGCCCCGACAGGGCCGAGCCCCAGCATTTT.

The chain uses TRBV11-1 and TRBJ2-2, with 8 positions matching TRBD2. CDR1 SGHAT and CDR2 FQDESV come from the germline V gene (reference sequence). The ends lost 5 bases at V and 7 bases at J; junction bases unmatched: 3. The CDR3 covers 13 residues. The CDR3 sequence is CASSRRGGGELFF. The CDR3 bases are TGTGCCAGCAGCCGCCGGGGGGGCGGGGAGCTGTTTTTT.

V is TRBV30 and J is TRBJ1-1, with D perhaps TRBD1 (6 bases). The CDR3 sequence is 13 residues long. In germline, CDR1 is GTSNPN, CDR2 SVGIG (reference sequence). V shed 4 bases and J shed 0 bases, with 9 bases lying between them. The CDR3 DNA sequence: TGTGCCTGGAAAAGGACAGTGAACACTGAAGCTTTCTTT. Encoded protein: CAWKRTVNTEAFF.

The chain couples TRBV7-2 to TRBJ1-2, with D perhaps TRBD1 (6 bases). The V and J ends lost 5 bases and 5 bases respectively, with 18 bases between them. The CDR3 contains 15 residues. Germline values: CDR1 SGHTA, CDR2 FQGNSA. In nucleotides, the CDR3 is TGTGCCAGCAGCCCACACGGGACAAATACTTATGGCTACACCTTC. This codes for CASSPHGTNTYGYTF.

The rearrangement joins TRBV7-9 to TRBJ1-1, with a possible D match to TRBD1 (6 bases). The CDR3 sequence is 13 residues long. Trimming shortened V by 5 bases and J by 0 bases, and 7 bases separated the two germline ends. CDR1 SEHNR and CDR2 FQNEAQ come from the germline V gene (reference sequence). CDR3 in amino acids: CASSTGLNTEAFF. Here the CDR3 DNA reads TGTGCCAGCAGCACAGGGCTGAACACTGAAGCTTTCTTT.

The chain joins TRBV4-3 to TRBJ1-1, with 9 bases fitting TRBD1. The CDR3 contains 15 residues. Germline CDR1 and CDR2: LGHNA and YSLEER. With V trimmed by 4 bases and J by 6 bases, 9 bases remained unmatched. CDR3 DNA: TGCGCCAGCAGCCTAGGGGACAGGGTTCACCCTGAAGCTTTCTTT. It specifies CASSLGDRVHPEAFF.

As for this clone: Additional DNA sequences in this sample encode the identical CDR3. The J gene is TRBJ2-7, the V gene TRBV18; 7 bases match TRBD2. Looked up from germline, CDR1 is KGHSH and CDR2 is LQKENI. The CDR3 is 12 amino acids. The V and J ends lost 2 bases and 6 bases, in that order; junction bases with no gene match: 1. In nucleotides, the CDR3 is TGTGCCAGCTCACCAGGGGGGGGCGAGCAGTACTTC. Translating gives CASSPGGGEQYF.

The chain recombines TRBV14 with TRBJ2-1, with a possible D match to TRBD2 (5 bases). The CDR3 has 14 amino acids. V was cut by 4 bases and J by 7 bases, with 14 bases left in between. Germline V gives CDR1 SGHDN, CDR2 FVKESK. This CDR3 reads CASSPFSSGNEQFF. As DNA, the CDR3 is TGTGCCAGCAGCCCCTTCTCTTCGGGGAATGAGCAGTTCTTC.

CDR3 in amino acids: CASSLRGRSGELFF. As DNA, the CDR3 is TGTGCCAGCAGCTTAAGGGGGAGAAGCGGGGAGCTGTTTTTT. The gene calls are TRBV7-9 and TRBJ2-2, with a possible D match to TRBD1 (6 bases). The CDR3 spans 14 residues. The V end lost 2 bases, the J end lost 7 bases, and 11 bases lay between the germline ends. Germline CDR1 SEHNR, CDR2 FQNEAQ (reference sequence).

V usage is TRBV14 and J usage is TRBJ1-2; D is unresolved. Germline V CDR1 and CDR2: SGHDN, FVKESK. V dropped 9 bases and J dropped 4 bases, with 15 bases sitting between them. The CDR3 extends over 13 amino acids. The CDR3 nucleotides read TGTGCCAGTTCTTTTTCCGGGAGCTATGGCTACACCTTC. Its translation is CASSFSGSYGYTF. Full variable domain (rest looked up from reference TRBV14 and TRBJ1-2): EAGVTQFPSHSVIEKGQTVTLRCDPISGHDNLYWYRRVMGKEIKFLLHFVKESKQDESGMPNNRFLAERTGGTYSTLKVQPAELEDSGVYFCASSFSGSYGYTFGSGTRLTVV.

This clone was counted only a few times. The CDR3 loop reads CASSSEATYTEAFF. The CDR3 DNA reads as TGTGCCAGCAGTTCAGAGGCGACCTACACTGAAGCTTTCTTT. The chain is built from TRBV6-6 and TRBJ1-1; no definite D call. Germline V CDR1 and CDR2: MNHNY, SVGAGI (reference sequence). The CDR3 covers 14 residues. The V and J ends lost 4 bases and 3 bases respectively, with 12 bases between them.